This T cell receptor beta chain was profiled in a study of response to subunit inactivated influenza vaccine. Study-level points and caveats: The authors put forward the suggestion that each seasonal influenza vaccination may bring in only a limited number of new T cells.

This clonotype was observed a few times. Antigen: not known. TCRdb ran MiXCR on the RT-PCR reads and lists one entry per CDR3 protein. The sample includes 300,000 to 350,000 distinct CDR3 sequences, 21% of them seen just once. The germline V gene has CDR1 SNHLY and CDR2 FYNNEI. Trimming removed 8 bases from V and 3 bases from J, with 16 bases in between. This CDR3 has 15 amino acids. This receptor was taken from a man aged 50-75 years who received an inactivated influenza vaccine. The sequencing used PBMCs from blood, collected less than 22 months after vaccination. V is TRBV2 and J is TRBJ2-2; D ambiguous. CDR3 sequence: CASRLGPLDTGELFF. CDR3 sequence (DNA): TGTGCCAGCCGCCTCGGGCCCTTAGACACCGGGGAGCTGTTTTTT.